The 24 T cell receptor beta chains below come from one sample, sequenced in a study of shared clonotypes between healthy human individuals. Libraries were prepared by immunoSEQ multiplex PCR; TCRdb keeps only in-frame clonotypes and omits some of them. In the table there are 950,000 to 1,300,000 clones, approximately 68% of which are singletons. The sequenced material came from memory CD4+ T cells sorted from blood. Described subset: CD45RA-negative fraction. These receptor sequences come from a young man in good health.

The gene calls are TRBV2 and TRBJ2-7, with TRBD2 matching 7 bases. The CDR3 runs to 13 residues. Trimming at V came to 6 bases and at J to 2 bases, leaving 4 bases not matched to a gene. From germline, CDR1 is SNHLY and CDR2 FYNNEI. Written as DNA, the CDR3 is TGTGCCAGCAGCTCCAGCGGGGCCTACGAGCAGTACTTC. Its protein is CASSSSGAYEQYF.

The chain carries TRBV6-5 and TRBJ1-1; D is unclear. Deletions cut 4 bases from V and 1 base from J, with 7 bases between. There are 13 residues in the CDR3. Germline V gene lookup returns CDR1 MNHEY and CDR2 SVGAGI. Here the CDR3 reads CASSLTQNTEAFF. CDR3 coding DNA: TGTGCCAGCAGTTTGACTCAGAACACTGAAGCTTTCTTT.

This chain joins TRBV5-4 and TRBJ1-1; D uncertain. Trimming stripped 2 bases from V and 4 bases from J, with 15 bases between. Germline CDR1 and CDR2: SGHNT and YYREEE (reference sequence). CDR3 length equals 15 residues. In DNA form, the CDR3 reads TGTGCCAGCAGCTTAGCCGGGGTTCGGGCCACTGAAGCTTTCTTT. Translating it yields CASSLAGVRATEAFF. The variable domain in full, with the rest retrieved from reference TRBV5-4 and TRBJ1-1, is ETGVTQSPTHLIKTRGQQVTLRCSSQSGHNTVSWYQQALGQGPQFIFQYYREEENGRGNFPPRFSGLQFPNYSSELNVNALELDDSALYLCASSLAGVRATEAFFGQGTRLTVV.

This chain links TRBV7-6 with TRBJ2-3; D uncertain. The germline gives CDR1 SGHVS, CDR2 FNYEAQ. The V end was cut by 3 bases, the J end by 4 bases, with 8 bases between. The CDR3 spans 13 residues. The CDR3 loop is CASSLFAADTQYF. CDR3 DNA: TGTGCCAGCAGCTTGTTCGCGGCAGATACGCAGTATTTT.

J is TRBJ1-3 and V is TRBV5-5; D is unresolved. The V end lost 5 bases, the J end lost 0 bases, and 15 bases lay between the germline ends. CDR3 size: 16 residues. Germline V gene data show CDR1 as SGHKS and CDR2 as YYEKEE (reference sequence). The CDR3 nucleotides read TGTGCCAGCAGTGATTCACTGGGAGGCTCTGGAAACACCATATATTTT. Residues: CASSDSLGGSGNTIYF.

The chain is built from TRBV6-5 and TRBJ1-2; tentatively, D is TRBD1 (5 bases). Germline lookup yields CDR1 MNHEY and CDR2 SVGAGI. V was shortened by 5 bases and J by 8 bases, with 12 bases between the two germline ends. The CDR3 has 12 residues. The CDR3 loop reads CASSRPTGGYTF. The CDR3 nucleotides read TGTGCCAGCAGTCGCCCCACAGGAGGCTACACCTTC.

This chain uses TRBV5-1 with TRBJ2-2, with D tentatively TRBD2 (5 bases). The ends were cut back, 6 bases at V and 5 bases at J, with 20 bases in the middle. This CDR3 spans 16 amino acids. Germline values: CDR1 SGHRS, CDR2 YFSETQ. DNA of the CDR3: TGCGCCAGCAACTCCCTCCGGGAAGGAGTAACCGGGGAGCTGTTTTTT. This translates into CASNSLREGVTGELFF.

This sequence joins TRBV18 and TRBJ1-2, with 9 bases that match TRBD1. V shed 5 bases and J 4 bases; nucleotides not matched to a gene: 11. The CDR3 extends over 16 amino acids. The germline V gene encodes CDR1 KGHSH and CDR2 LQKENI. CDR3 coding DNA: TGTGCCAGCTCATCCTCCGGGACAGGGCTAAGCTATGGCTACACCTTC. This encodes CASSSSGTGLSYGYTF.

This rearrangement joins TRBV4-2 to TRBJ2-3; D might be TRBD1 or TRBD2, each matching 5 bases. There are 14 residues in the CDR3. The ends were cut back, 3 bases at V and 1 base at J, with 8 bases in the middle. Germline V gene lookup returns CDR1 LGHNA and CDR2 YNFKEQ. This CDR3 reads CASSQGRGTDTQYF. The CDR3 DNA reads as TGTGCCAGCAGCCAGGGACGGGGCACAGATACGCAGTATTTT.

The DNA for the CDR3 is TGTGCCAGCAGCTTACCCCGACTAGCGGGAGGCCGAGAGACCCAGTACTTC. Translation gives CASSLPRLAGGRETQYF. The chain employs TRBV7-9 and TRBJ2-5, with 13 bases fitting TRBD2. Germline V gene data show CDR1 as SEHNR and CDR2 as FQNEAQ (reference sequence). The CDR3 totals 17 residues. The trim removed 2 bases at V and 4 bases at J, leaving 7 bases unmatched.

This chain connects TRBV30 to TRBJ2-6, with D perhaps given as TRBD1 or TRBD2 (5 bases each). V lost 5 bases to trimming and J lost 4 bases, with 12 bases between them. CDR1 is GTSNPN and CDR2 is SVGIG in the germline V gene (reference sequence). This CDR3 is 14 amino acids long. CDR3 sequence (DNA): TGTGCCTGGGACACAGGACTGGGGGCCAACGTCCTGACTTTC. It codes for CAWDTGLGANVLTF. Drawing the rest from reference TRBV30 and TRBJ2-6, the complete variable domain is SQTIHQWPATLVQPVGSPLSLECTVEGTSNPNLYWYRQAAGRGLQLLFYSVGIGQISSEVPQNLSASRPQDRQFILSSKKLLLSDSGFYLCAWDTGLGANVLTFGAGSRLTVL.

This chain joins TRBV6-1 and TRBJ1-6; D is ambiguous. The CDR3 is 14 amino acids. CDR1 MNHNS and CDR2 SASEGT come from the germline V gene. Trimming stripped 6 bases from V and 3 bases from J, with 9 bases between. CDR3 coding DNA: TGTGCCAGCAGCGCCCAGGACTATAATTCACCCCTCCACTTT. Encoded protein: CASSAQDYNSPLHF.

About this clone: The sample holds other DNA sequences that translate to the same CDR3. The chain employs TRBV6-5 and TRBJ1-1; 7 bases agree with TRBD1. There are 13 residues in the CDR3. The V and J ends lost 6 bases and 4 bases, in that order; junction bases with no gene match: 5. The germline gives CDR1 MNHEY, CDR2 SVGAGI. The CDR3 coding sequence is TGTGCCAGCAGGCGAACAGGGGCCACTGAAGCTTTCTTT. Protein sequence: CASRRTGATEAFF.

The chain carries TRBV14 and TRBJ1-1; 9 nucleotides align to TRBD1. This CDR3 is 12 amino acids long. V was pared by 2 bases and J by 11 bases, with 3 bases of the junction left unmatched. The V gene's germline CDR1 is SGHDN and CDR2 FVKESK. CDR3 sequence (DNA): TGTGCCAGCAGCCAAACAGGGGGCTATGCTTTCTTT. Translation gives CASSQTGGYAFF.

A note on this clone: A read error is the likely source, as a far larger clone sits one nucleotide away. The chain uses TRBV7-3 and TRBJ2-2; tentative D call: TRBD1 (6 bases). The CDR3 consists of 14 residues. Germline assignment: CDR1 SGHTA and CDR2 FQGTGA. The germline V and J ends were trimmed by 5 bases and 1 base, with 8 bases remaining between them. The DNA for the CDR3 is TGTGCCAGCAGCCTACAGGGGAACACCGGGGAGCTGTTTTTT. Its protein is CASSLQGNTGELFF.

The genes are TRBV27 and TRBJ2-7, with D perhaps TRBD2 (5 bases). The CDR3 consists of 12 residues. Germline CDR1 reads MNHEY; CDR2 reads SMNVEV (reference sequence). The V and J ends lost 3 bases and 11 bases respectively, with 14 bases between them. CDR3 coding DNA: TGTGCCAGCAGTTTCGAGCGAGGGTTAGAGTACTTC. Its translation is CASSFERGLEYF.

Turning to this clone: Other DNA sequences in the same sample also yield this CDR3. The genes are TRBV6-1 and TRBJ2-5; tentatively, D is TRBD1 or TRBD2 (6 bases each). V dropped 6 bases and J dropped 5 bases, with 13 bases sitting between them. CDR1 and CDR2 (germline): MNHNS, SASEGT. The length of the CDR3 is 13 residues. CDR3 nucleotide sequence: TGTGCCAGCAGGGGGGGCGTAGGGGAGACCCAGTACTTC. Its translation is CASRGGVGETQYF.

V gene TRBV9 combines with J gene TRBJ1-6, with TRBD1 matching 8 bases. In germline, CDR1 is SGDLS, CDR2 YYNGEE. The CDR3 extends over 15 amino acids. After removal of 3 bases from V and 9 bases from J, the junction contained 8 bases not matched to a gene. DNA for the CDR3: TGTGCCAGCAGCGGAGACGGACAGGGTGGTTCACCCCTCCACTTT. Protein: CASSGDGQGGSPLHF.

The V call is TRBV6-5, the J call TRBJ2-3; no definite D call. This CDR3 has 11 amino acids. Germline V gives CDR1 MNHEY, CDR2 SVGAGI. V lost 1 base and J lost 6, with 2 bases in between. The CDR3 region is CASSYYDTQYF. CDR3 nucleotides: TGTGCCAGCAGTTACTATGATACGCAGTATTTT.

This chain uses TRBV5-1 with TRBJ2-7; the match to TRBD2 covers 13 bases. This CDR3 contains 15 residues. Germline loops: CDR1 SGHRS, CDR2 YFSETQ. V trimming: 4 bases; J trimming: 2 bases; junction bases outside the gene matches: 3. The CDR3 sequence is CASSLGTSGAYEQYF. The CDR3 coding sequence is TGCGCCAGCAGCCTCGGGACTAGCGGGGCCTACGAGCAGTACTTC.

The chain carries TRBV28 and TRBJ2-2, with 11 bases that match TRBD1. V was clipped by 4 bases and J by 5 bases; unmatched bases: 3. CDR1 and CDR2 from the germline V gene are MDHEN and SYDVKM. CDR3 length equals 15 residues. CDR3: CASSSGTGGTGELFF. The CDR3 nucleotides are TGTGCCAGCAGTTCCGGGACAGGGGGGACCGGGGAGCTGTTTTTT.

V and J are TRBV10-3 and TRBJ2-5, with D possibly TRBD2 on 6 matching bases. Trimming removed 6 bases at V and 5 bases at J, with 13 bases between. Per the germline V gene, CDR1 is ENHRY and CDR2 is SYGVKD. This CDR3 has 13 residues. Here the CDR3 DNA reads TGTGCCATCAGCCAAAGCGCGGGGGAGACCCAGTACTTC. It translates to CAISQSAGETQYF.

This chain links TRBV6-6 with TRBJ1-5; TRBD1 might be the D (6 bases). The germline gives CDR1 MNHNY, CDR2 SVGAGI (reference sequence). The ends were cut back, 6 bases at V and 3 bases at J, with 15 bases in the middle. This CDR3 has 15 amino acids. The CDR3 loop is CASRKGEVTNQPQHF. The CDR3 DNA is TGTGCCAGCAGGAAGGGGGAGGTTACCAATCAGCCCCAGCATTTT.

The rearrangement joins TRBV6-1 to TRBJ2-3, with D perhaps matching TRBD2 (6 bases). Trimming pared 5 bases from V and 2 bases from J, leaving 11 bases between. The germline V gene encodes CDR1 MNHNS and CDR2 SASEGT. CDR3 size: 14 residues. For the CDR3, the DNA is TGTGCCAGCAGTTTTGGGGGGATCACAGATACGCAGTATTTT. This encodes CASSFGGITDTQYF.